This is a list of T cell receptor beta chains from one sample in a study of metastatic and nonmetastatic thyroid tumors. TCRdb recomputed clones from the PCR reads via MiXCR. Among some 27,000 clones listed, 20% to 25% were seen once. The sample comprised blood. The receptors derive from a male donor with papillary thyroid cancer or a benign thyroid nodule (not recorded which). Some clones in this sample may be carry-over from other donors' samples. The CDR3 runs from the conserved cysteine through the conserved F or W. Each record gives: V gene, D gene, J gene, clone size, CDR3 DNA, CDR3 protein. D genes are given only for firm matches. Size is omitted from some rows. Given values are once, few, many or a class for expanded clones.

v_gene: TRBV11-3; d_gene: .; j_gene: TRBJ2-7; abundance: medium-sized; CDR3nt: TGTGCCAGCAGCTTAGGTCGGGATCACACATACGAGCAGTACTTC; CDR3aa: CASSLGRDHTYEQYF
v_gene: TRBV4-2; d_gene: .; j_gene: TRBJ1-1; abundance: many; CDR3nt: TGTGCCAGCAGCCAAGTTGCGGGGGGCTACACTGAAGCTTTCTTT; CDR3aa: CASSQVAGGYTEAFF
v_gene: TRBV19; d_gene: .; j_gene: TRBJ2-7; abundance: many; CDR3nt: TGTGCCAGTAGCCACGGACCCACCTACGAGCAGTACTTC; CDR3aa: CASSHGPTYEQYF
v_gene: TRBV12-3/TRBV12-4; d_gene: TRBD2; j_gene: TRBJ2-7; abundance: many; CDR3nt: TGTGCCAGCAGTTCGACTAGCGGGTCCACCTACGAGCAGTACTTC; CDR3aa: CASSSTSGSTYEQYF
v_gene: TRBV4-1; d_gene: .; j_gene: TRBJ2-7; abundance: medium-sized; CDR3nt: TGCGCCAGCAGCCAAGCCGGGACGGCGGCCTACGAGCAGTACTTC; CDR3aa: CASSQAGTAAYEQYF
v_gene: TRBV6-5; d_gene: TRBD2; j_gene: TRBJ2-6; abundance: medium-sized; CDR3nt: TGTGCCAGCAGTTACTCCGGGGGGTCTGGGGCCAACGTCCTGACTTTC; CDR3aa: CASSYSGGSGANVLTF
v_gene: TRBV5-5; d_gene: TRBD1; j_gene: TRBJ1-5; abundance: many; CDR3nt: TGTGCCAGCAGCTTGGGGGACAGCTGGAATCAGCCCCAGCATTTT; CDR3aa: CASSLGDSWNQPQHF
v_gene: TRBV24-1; d_gene: TRBD1; j_gene: TRBJ1-4; abundance: many; CDR3nt: TGTGCCACCAGTGATCCCCAACAGGGGGATCACGAAAAACTGTTTTTT; CDR3aa: CATSDPQQGDHEKLFF
v_gene: TRBV5-1; d_gene: .; j_gene: TRBJ2-7; abundance: .; CDR3nt: TGCGCCAGCAGAGTGTCCTACGTGCAGTACTTC; CDR3aa: CASRVSYVQYF
v_gene: TRBV30; d_gene: TRBD2; j_gene: TRBJ2-1; abundance: medium-sized; CDR3nt: TGTGCCTGGAGTGTAGTAGCGGGAGGTTTCAATGAGCAGTTCTTC; CDR3aa: CAWSVVAGGFNEQFF
v_gene: TRBV5-1; d_gene: .; j_gene: TRBJ2-3; abundance: many; CDR3nt: TGCGCCAGCAGCTCCCAGGTCGGGTCAAACACAGATACGCAGTATTTT; CDR3aa: CASSSQVGSNTDTQYF
v_gene: TRBV10-3; d_gene: .; j_gene: TRBJ1-5; abundance: many; CDR3nt: TGTGCCATCAGTGCGCAGGACGTGGCCAATCGGCCCCAGCATTTT; CDR3aa: CAISAQDVANRPQHF
v_gene: TRBV11-3; d_gene: .; j_gene: TRBJ2-7; abundance: .; CDR3nt: TGTACCAGCAGCATGGGACCCTCGAGGGAACAGTACTTC; CDR3aa: CTSSMGPSREQYF
v_gene: TRBV20-1; d_gene: .; j_gene: TRBJ2-1; abundance: many; CDR3nt: TGCAGTGCTAGAGATAAAAGGCCCTACAATGAGCAGTTCTTC; CDR3aa: CSARDKRPYNEQFF
v_gene: TRBV6-1; d_gene: TRBD1; j_gene: TRBJ2-7; abundance: many; CDR3nt: TGTGCCAGCTACGACAGGGGAAGCAGTTACGAGCAGTACTTC; CDR3aa: CASYDRGSSYEQYF
v_gene: TRBV7-9; d_gene: .; j_gene: TRBJ1-2; abundance: many; CDR3nt: TGTGCCAGCAGCTTAGGGACGGGAGATGGCTACACCTTC; CDR3aa: CASSLGTGDGYTF
v_gene: TRBV7-2; d_gene: TRBD1; j_gene: TRBJ2-7; abundance: many; CDR3nt: TGTGCCAGCAGCTTTGACAGGGGAGACGAGCAGTACTTC; CDR3aa: CASSFDRGDEQYF
v_gene: TRBV19; d_gene: .; j_gene: TRBJ2-1; abundance: many; CDR3nt: TGTGCCAGTAGTCCCGGGCCGGAGTACAATGAGCAGTTCTTC; CDR3aa: CASSPGPEYNEQFF
v_gene: TRBV30; d_gene: TRBD1; j_gene: TRBJ2-4; abundance: many; CDR3nt: TGTGCCTGGGACAGGGGGAGAAACATTCAGTACTTC; CDR3aa: CAWDRGRNIQYF
v_gene: TRBV27; d_gene: TRBD1; j_gene: TRBJ1-5; abundance: large; CDR3nt: TGTGCCAGCGCGGGACAGAGCAATCAGCCCCAGCATTTT; CDR3aa: CASAGQSNQPQHF
v_gene: TRBV6-2/TRBV6-3; d_gene: .; j_gene: TRBJ1-5; abundance: medium-sized; CDR3nt: TGTGCCAGCGGGACGGACAATCAGCCCCAGCATTTT; CDR3aa: CASGTDNQPQHF
v_gene: TRBV9; d_gene: .; j_gene: TRBJ2-1; abundance: many; CDR3nt: TGTGCCAGCAGCGTAGTTCTGGCAGGCGCCTACAATGAGCAGTTCTTC; CDR3aa: CASSVVLAGAYNEQFF
v_gene: TRBV30; d_gene: .; j_gene: TRBJ2-7; abundance: many; CDR3nt: TGTGCCTGGAGTAGGACAGCGCGCTACGAGCAGTACTTC; CDR3aa: CAWSRTARYEQYF
v_gene: TRBV28; d_gene: .; j_gene: TRBJ2-7; abundance: many; CDR3nt: TGTGCCAGCAGTTTTATACGGCAGGGGAAGCACGAGCAGTACTTC; CDR3aa: CASSFIRQGKHEQYF
v_gene: TRBV11-2; d_gene: .; j_gene: TRBJ2-3; abundance: many; CDR3nt: TGTGCCAGCAGCTCTAAGACCCCAGATACGCAGTATTTT; CDR3aa: CASSSKTPDTQYF
v_gene: TRBV6-5; d_gene: .; j_gene: TRBJ2-7; abundance: once; CDR3nt: TGTGCCAGCAGCGACAGCCGCGGTGGCACTGTTTACGCGCAGTACTTC; CDR3aa: CASSDSRGGTVYAQYF
v_gene: TRBV20-1; d_gene: TRBD1; j_gene: TRBJ1-1; abundance: once; CDR3nt: TGCAGTGCCACGTCAAGGGGGCCGGGCACTCAAGCTTTCTTT; CDR3aa: CSATSRGPGTQAFF
v_gene: TRBV5-8; d_gene: .; j_gene: TRBJ1-5; abundance: many; CDR3nt: TGTGCCAGCAGCTTGGTGTCAGCAAGCCAGCCCCAGCATTTT; CDR3aa: CASSLVSASQPQHF
v_gene: TRBV5-6; d_gene: .; j_gene: TRBJ1-1; abundance: .; CDR3nt: TGTGCCAGCAGCTTGGTAATCGACACTGAAGCTTTCTTT; CDR3aa: CASSLVIDTEAFF
v_gene: TRBV12-3/TRBV12-4; d_gene: .; j_gene: TRBJ2-6; abundance: many; CDR3nt: TGTGCCAGCTTCGGTGGGGCCAACGTCCTGACTTTC; CDR3aa: CASFGGANVLTF
v_gene: TRBV19; d_gene: .; j_gene: TRBJ1-3; abundance: .; CDR3nt: TGTGCCAGTATTGGGGACGTGTCTGGATACACCATATATTTT; CDR3aa: CASIGDVSGYTIYF
v_gene: TRBV30; d_gene: .; j_gene: TRBJ1-5; abundance: many; CDR3nt: TGTGCCTGGAGTGTACTCGGCAGCCAGCCCCAGCATTTT; CDR3aa: CAWSVLGSQPQHF
v_gene: TRBV6-1; d_gene: TRBD1; j_gene: TRBJ1-2; abundance: .; CDR3nt: TGTGCCAGCGCGGCGGGGACAGCAGTTTACGACTACACCTTC; CDR3aa: CASAAGTAVYDYTF
v_gene: TRBV11-2; d_gene: .; j_gene: TRBJ1-1; abundance: many; CDR3nt: TGTGCCAGCAGCTTAGATCGGTACCTCCACTTGAACACTGAAGCTTTCTTT; CDR3aa: CASSLDRYLHLNTEAFF
v_gene: TRBV6-2/TRBV6-3; d_gene: .; j_gene: TRBJ2-1; abundance: many; CDR3nt: TGTGCCAGCATGGGGTGGGGATTGAAAAATGAGCAGTTCTTC; CDR3aa: CASMGWGLKNEQFF
v_gene: TRBV9; d_gene: TRBD2; j_gene: TRBJ2-3; abundance: many; CDR3nt: TGTGCCAGCAGCGCAACTAGCGGGGCATACACAGATACGCAGTATTTT; CDR3aa: CASSATSGAYTDTQYF
v_gene: TRBV6-5; d_gene: TRBD1; j_gene: TRBJ2-1; abundance: few; CDR3nt: TGTGCCAGCAGTCGTCCCGGGACAGGGAAAAATAACAATGAGCAGTTCTTC; CDR3aa: CASSRPGTGKNNNEQFF
v_gene: TRBV11-2; d_gene: TRBD1; j_gene: TRBJ1-2; abundance: .; CDR3nt: TGTGCCAGCAGCACCGACAGGGGGGAAGGGGGCTACACCTTC; CDR3aa: CASSTDRGEGGYTF
v_gene: TRBV12-3/TRBV12-4; d_gene: .; j_gene: TRBJ1-5; abundance: many; CDR3nt: TGTGCCAGCAGTCGCGGGGGTGATCAGCCCCAGCATTTT; CDR3aa: CASSRGGDQPQHF
v_gene: TRBV6-2/TRBV6-3; d_gene: .; j_gene: TRBJ2-1; abundance: few; CDR3nt: TGTGCCAGCAGGCCCCCGGTCTACAATGAGCAGTTCTTC; CDR3aa: CASRPPVYNEQFF
v_gene: TRBV7-2; d_gene: TRBD2; j_gene: TRBJ2-5; abundance: many; CDR3nt: TGTGCCAGCAGCACCACTAGCGGGGTCCAAGAGACCCAGTACTTC; CDR3aa: CASSTTSGVQETQYF
v_gene: TRBV5-1; d_gene: .; j_gene: TRBJ1-5; abundance: many; CDR3nt: TGCGCCAGCAGCCCGGTAGAGGGAACTCAGCCCCAGCATTTT; CDR3aa: CASSPVEGTQPQHF
v_gene: TRBV18; d_gene: .; j_gene: TRBJ2-5; abundance: many; CDR3nt: TGTGCCAGCTCACCAATAACAGGACAAGAGACCCAGTACTTC; CDR3aa: CASSPITGQETQYF
v_gene: TRBV27; d_gene: .; j_gene: TRBJ1-5; abundance: many; CDR3nt: TGTGCCAGCAGTGGAGGCAATCAGCCCCAGCATTTT; CDR3aa: CASSGGNQPQHF
v_gene: TRBV7-9; d_gene: .; j_gene: TRBJ2-7; abundance: many; CDR3nt: TGTGCCAGCAGCTTACACTACGAGCAGTACTTC; CDR3aa: CASSLHYEQYF
v_gene: TRBV6-1; d_gene: TRBD1; j_gene: TRBJ1-1; abundance: many; CDR3nt: TGTGCCAGCAGTTCCCCGGGGGGAAGGGGGCATGAAGCTTTCTTT; CDR3aa: CASSSPGGRGHEAFF
v_gene: TRBV2; d_gene: TRBD1; j_gene: TRBJ2-3; abundance: many; CDR3nt: TGTGCCAGCGGATGGGGCAGGGGGCTAGGCACAGATACGCAGTATTTT; CDR3aa: CASGWGRGLGTDTQYF
v_gene: TRBV19; d_gene: .; j_gene: TRBJ2-3; abundance: .; CDR3nt: TGTGCCAGTAGTATCAGTCATCCGGATACGCAGTATTTT; CDR3aa: CASSISHPDTQYF